Listed here are 19 T cell receptor beta chains from one sample, sequenced in a study of T-cell reconstitution after alpha-beta-depleted transplantation in children. The authors prepared the TCRbeta library with unique molecular identifiers. TCRdb called the PCR reads again in MiXCR, with one record for every CDR3 protein. The sample lists about 540,000 distinct CDR3 sequences, approximately 16% occurring once. The sequencing used PBMCs from the stem cell graft donor, collected from the stem cell graft. The receptors here all came from a human donor who donated a stem cell graft to a child with acute lymphoblastic leukemia.

A word on this clonotype: The germline gene is not matched at one end of the junction; a read error may be the cause. The chain combines TRBV20-1 with TRBJ2-7; 9 bases map to TRBD1. This CDR3 comprises 14 residues. CDR1 is DFQATT, CDR2 SNEGSKA, per germline (reference sequence). The CDR3: CSARAETGGYGQYF. The CDR3 region has the DNA TGCAGTGCTAGAGCTGAGACAGGGGGGTACGGGCAGTACTTC.

As DNA, the CDR3 is TGCAGTGCCTTTACAGGGGGTGGTAATCAGCCCCAGCATTTT. This codes for CSAFTGGGNQPQHF. The V call is TRBV20-1, the J call TRBJ1-5; TRBD1 matches at 8 bases. Germline trimming cut 6 bases from V and 4 bases from J; bases unmatched to any gene: 8. CDR1 is DFQATT and CDR2 is SNEGSKA in the germline V gene (reference sequence). The CDR3 is made up of 14 amino acids.

The V call is TRBV7-9, the J call TRBJ2-7; 7 bases are shared with TRBD2. Germline assignment: CDR1 SEHNR and CDR2 FQNEAQ (reference sequence). J lost 2 bases, V lost 5 bases, and 9 bases had no gene match. The CDR3 contains 15 residues. The CDR3 nucleotides are TGTGCCAGCAGCATGACCTGGGGGGGGGCCTACGAGCAGTACTTC. Translating gives CASSMTWGGAYEQYF.

This clonotype was observed a few times. The CDR3 region has the DNA TGTGCCAGCAGTTTTCTTCATGGGGAGGTTGTCGACACTGAAGCTTTCTTT. This encodes CASSFLHGEVVDTEAFF. The genes are TRBV12-3 or TRBV12-4 and TRBJ1-1, with D uncertain. The CDR3 covers 17 residues. Trimming cost V 3 bases and J 3 bases, with 20 bases left between them.

The chain combines TRBV27 with TRBJ1-1; D remains ambiguous. In germline, CDR1 is MNHEY, CDR2 SMNVEV (reference sequence). The CDR3 covers 11 residues. The V gene lost 7 bases and the J gene lost 5 bases, with 8 bases spanning the gap. The CDR3 protein is CASTVGTEAFF. DNA of the CDR3: TGTGCCAGCACCGTCGGGACTGAAGCTTTCTTT.

This clonotype was seen only a few times. J is TRBJ2-1 and V is TRBV6-2 or TRBV6-3, with TRBD2 identical over 10 bases. This CDR3 contains 14 residues. Germline CDR1 is MNHEY and CDR2 is SVGEGT. V shed 7 bases and J 8 bases; nucleotides not matched to a gene: 8. The CDR3 region has the DNA TGTGCCAGCACTACGGGACTAGCGTTCGATGAGCAGTTCTTC. Translated, it gives CASTTGLAFDEQFF.

This clonotype was found a few times. The gene calls are TRBV4-1 and TRBJ2-2, with D perhaps being TRBD1 or TRBD2 (5 bases each). The CDR3 consists of 16 residues. CDR1 MGHRA and CDR2 YSYEKL come from the germline V gene. With 4 bases removed from V and 0 bases from J, the gap between germline ends came to 12 bases. CDR3 sequence: CASSPYEGTNTGELFF. CDR3 sequence (DNA): TGCGCCAGCAGCCCCTATGAGGGGACGAACACCGGGGAGCTGTTTTTT.

Notes on this clonotype: Since no conserved phenylalanine or tryptophan closes the CDR3, a read error is the likely cause. The DNA is omitted, as the CDR3 cannot be located on it reliably, and the CDR3 follows TCRdb's listing. The chain couples TRBV5-6 to TRBJ2-3; the table's D call, TRBD1, was not checked against the DNA. The CDR3 adds up to 14 amino acids, both ends counted. From germline, CDR1 is SGHDT and CDR2 YYEEEE. CDR3 in amino acids: CASSIRDRQAGSEV.

On this clonotype: One junction end does not reproduce the germline sequence, and a read error may be involved. The V and J genes are TRBV5-1 and TRBJ2-6; maybe TRBD1 (5 bases). The CDR3 totals 18 residues. From germline, CDR1 is SGHRS and CDR2 YFSETQ. CDR3 sequence reads: CASSLAFQGFPGANGLTF. CDR3 coding DNA: TGCGCCAGCAGCTTGGCCTTCCAGGGCTTCCCTGGGGCCAACGGCCTGACTTTC.

This clonotype was seen more than once but under ten times. The rearrangement joins TRBV4-1 to TRBJ2-7, with D perhaps TRBD2 (5 bases). The length of the CDR3 is 16 residues. CDR1 is MGHRA, CDR2 YSYEKL, per germline. V was shortened by 1 base and J by 0 bases, with 13 bases between the two germline ends. The CDR3 DNA follows: TGCGCCAGCAGCCAAGGCCTAGCCCTGGACTCCTACGAGCAGTACTTC. It is translated as CASSQGLALDSYEQYF.

Points on this clonotype: One junction end does not reproduce the germline sequence, and a read error may be involved. The chain uses TRBV15 and TRBJ2-1; D is unresolved. Germline CDR1 reads LNHNV; CDR2 reads YYDKDF (reference sequence). This CDR3 contains 13 residues. The CDR3 reads CATLGPPYTEQFF. DNA for the CDR3: TGTGCCACCCTCGGGCCCCCCTACACTGAGCAGTTCTTC.

This clonotype showed up just a few times. The chain uses TRBV29-1 and TRBJ2-3; no definite D call. Germline values: CDR1 SQVTM, CDR2 ANQGSEA. Trimming pared 3 bases from V and 1 base from J, leaving 5 bases between. The CDR3 contains 12 residues. The CDR3 reads CSVDIRTDTQYF. The DNA for the CDR3 is TGCAGCGTTGATATCCGCACAGATACGCAGTATTTT.

The chain recombines TRBV20-1 with TRBJ1-1; D possibly corresponds to TRBD1 (5 bases). Germline V lookup: CDR1 DFQATT, CDR2 SNEGSKA (reference sequence). V was cut by 0 bases and J by 1 base, with 9 bases left in between. The CDR3 contains 14 residues. Written as DNA, the CDR3 is TGCAGTGCTAGAGAGGCCGGGGCGAACACTGAAGCTTTCTTT. It translates to CSAREAGANTEAFF.

This clonotype was observed a few times. The gene calls are TRBV6-1 and TRBJ2-6; 8 nucleotides match TRBD2. With 5 bases clipped from V and 4 bases from J, the junction kept 4 bases outside the gene matches. CDR3 length: 15 amino acids. Germline V gives CDR1 MNHNS, CDR2 SASEGT. The CDR3 coding sequence is TGTGCCAGCAGTCGGGAGGGGTCCGGGGCCAACGTCCTGACTTTC. Translation: CASSREGSGANVLTF.

This clonotype was counted only a few times. This chain links TRBV5-1 with TRBJ1-2; the match to TRBD1 covers 10 bases. This CDR3 is 14 amino acids long. The J segment lost 6 bases and the V segment lost 3 bases, leaving 5 bases of the junction unmatched. Germline V CDR1 and CDR2: SGHRS, YFSETQ. CDR3 protein: CASSSDRGQDGYTF. The DNA for the CDR3 is TGCGCCAGCAGCTCAGACAGGGGGCAGGATGGCTACACCTTC.

The chain uses TRBV11-1 and TRBJ2-5; TRBD2 aligns across 11 bases. The CDR3 has 19 amino acids. The V gene end was trimmed by 4 bases and the J gene end by 8 bases; junction bases not matched to a gene: 21. CDR1 and CDR2 (germline): SGHAT, FQDESV (reference sequence). This CDR3 is CASSSSSGLAAPPFITQYF. The CDR3 DNA reads TGTGCCAGCAGCTCCTCCTCGGGACTAGCGGCACCTCCGTTTATAACCCAGTACTTC.

This clonotype appeared a few times. The chain employs TRBV7-9 and TRBJ2-5, with 8 positions matching TRBD1. This CDR3 spans 15 amino acids. Germline V CDR1 and CDR2: SEHNR, FQNEAQ (reference sequence). Trimming at V came to 5 bases and at J to 2 bases, leaving 7 bases not matched to a gene. Here the CDR3 DNA reads TGTGCCAGCAGCAGAGGACAGGGAGATCAAGAGACCCAGTACTTC. This translates into CASSRGQGDQETQYF. The variable domain in full, completed from reference TRBV7-9 and TRBJ2-5, reads DTGVSQNPRHKITKRGQNVTFRCDPISEHNRLYWYRQTLGQGPEFLTYFQNEAQLEKSRLLSDRFSAERPKGSFSTLEIQRTEQGDSAMYLCASSRGQGDQETQYFGPGTRLLVL.

The table lists this clonotype with many counts. The chain joins TRBV5-1 to TRBJ2-2; D not resolved. Germline loops: CDR1 SGHRS, CDR2 YFSETQ. This CDR3 is 13 amino acids long. The V end lost 0 bases, the J end lost 4 bases, and 4 bases lay between the germline ends. This CDR3 is CASSLGSTGELFF. In nucleotides, the CDR3 is TGCGCCAGCAGCTTGGGGAGCACCGGGGAGCTGTTTTTT.

This clonotype was recorded many times. The chain uses TRBV29-1 and TRBJ1-1, with 7 positions matching TRBD1. The germline V gene has CDR1 SQVTM and CDR2 ANQGSEA. V trimming: 6 bases; J trimming: 4 bases; junction bases outside the gene matches: 11. This CDR3 is built from 14 residues. CDR3 protein: CSVDDATGLTEAFF. DNA of the CDR3: TGCAGCGTGGATGACGCGACAGGGCTCACTGAAGCTTTCTTT.